The clone carrying this T cell receptor (beta chain) has a handful of counts. The sample originates from a study of blood T cell repertoires in COVID-19. Study at large: Spain, Italy and the United States supplied samples that represented acute and convalescent COVID-19. The analysed material was cDNA or gDNA that came from T cells, B-cell-depleted T cells, or PBMCs.

In germline, CDR1 is SGHVS, CDR2 FNYEAQ. CDR3 length: 14 residues. Trimming pared 5 bases from V and 4 bases from J, leaving 14 bases between. Per the authors' pipeline: Estimated nucleated cell counts came from reference gene primer amplification. Produced via immunoSEQ multiplex PCR; TCRdb's table is partial and in-frame only. The V and J calls and the clone size are those of that table, but D and trimming were determined from the DNA. The sample has 150,000 to 200,000 clones; about 82% are singletons. Sequences were obtained from peripheral blood. The chain carries TRBV7-6 and TRBJ1-1, with TRBD1 as a possible D gene (5 bases). The sequence came from a woman in her twenties or thirties with acute or convalescent COVID-19. CDR3 residues: CASSPSGGSTEAFF. The CDR3 DNA follows: TGTGCCAGCAGCCCCTCGGGGGGGAGCACTGAAGCTTTCTTT.